These 24 T cell receptor beta chains came from one sample sequenced in a study of blood T cell repertoires in COVID-19. The repertoire was sequenced with immunoSEQ multiplex PCR; TCRdb's copy has only in-frame clones and lacks some. The table shows roughly 200,000 clones, with around nine tenths occurring only once. The sample taken for sequencing was peripheral blood. Receptors originate from a man in his forties with acute or convalescent COVID-19.

The chain combines TRBV4-2 with TRBJ2-6; 10 nucleotides align to TRBD1. Germline assignment: CDR1 LGHNA and CDR2 YNFKEQ. V lost 4 bases to trimming and J lost 0 bases; unmatched junction nucleotides: 12. This CDR3 region has 20 residues. The DNA for the CDR3 is TGTGCCAGCAGCCCTCGACAGGGGGCTACGGGAAACTCTGGGGCCAACGTCCTGACTTTC. It specifies CASSPRQGATGNSGANVLTF.

The rearrangement links TRBV18 to TRBJ2-7; TRBD1 is a possible D gene (5 bases). V was clipped by 4 bases and J by 7 bases, with 14 bases between them. Germline loops: CDR1 KGHSH, CDR2 LQKENI. The CDR3 length is 13 residues. Here the CDR3 reads CASSQGFDGEQYF. Written as DNA, the CDR3 is TGTGCCAGCTCACAGGGGTTCGATGGGGAGCAGTACTTC.

The gene calls are TRBV24-1 and TRBJ2-2, with 7 bases matching TRBD1. CDR1 and CDR2 from the germline V gene are KGHDR and SFDVKD. Trimming took 4 bases from V and 4 from J; bases not matched to a gene: 14. CDR3 length equals 18 residues. The CDR3 nucleotides are TGTGCCACCAGTGACTACCCCCGACAGGGTGGGTCCACCGGGGAGCTGTTTTTT. Amino acid sequence: CATSDYPRQGGSTGELFF.

This clone has more than one count but fewer than ten. DNA of the CDR3: TGTGCCAGCACCCTCCGGGGGACAGGGAGTTTGAACACTGAAGCTTTCTTT. Amino acids: CASTLRGTGSLNTEAFF. V gene TRBV2 combines with J gene TRBJ1-1; 9 bases are shared with TRBD1. The CDR3 loop spans 17 amino acids. V trimming: 7 bases; J trimming: 0 bases; junction bases outside the gene matches: 12. Germline CDR1 and CDR2: SNHLY and FYNNEI.

The chain recombines TRBV18 with TRBJ2-7, with TRBD1 matching over 8 bases. Germline V CDR1 and CDR2: KGHSH, LQKENI. The junction had 11 bases not matched to a gene; V was cut back by 3 bases and J by 7 bases. The CDR3 is 15 residues long. CDR3 loop: CASSPRQGSYKEQYF. The CDR3 nucleotides read TGTGCCAGCTCACCTCGACAGGGGTCTTATAAGGAGCAGTACTTC.

The chain has TRBV5-6 and TRBJ2-3; 7 bases fit TRBD1. CDR1 is SGHDT, CDR2 YYEEEE, per germline. V trimming: 1 base; J trimming: 5 bases; junction bases outside the gene matches: 1. The CDR3 runs 13 residues. In DNA form, the CDR3 reads TGTGCCAGCAGCTTGCCAGGGGGAGATACGCAGTATTTT. As protein: CASSLPGGDTQYF.

This clone has just a few counts. This chain uses TRBV19 with TRBJ1-6, with D maybe TRBD1 (5 bases). V shed 5 bases and J shed 0 bases, with 14 bases lying between them. Per germline, CDR1 LNHDA and CDR2 SQIVND (reference sequence). The CDR3 is made up of 17 amino acids. CDR3 sequence: CASSGGTGSSYNSPLHF. The CDR3 DNA reads as TGTGCCAGTAGTGGGGGGACGGGGAGCTCCTATAATTCACCCCTCCACTTT.

The gene calls are TRBV5-1 and TRBJ2-1; 10 bases fit TRBD2. CDR3 length equals 16 residues. V trimming: 7 bases; J trimming: 10 bases; junction bases outside the gene matches: 17. Germline CDR1 and CDR2: SGHRS and YFSETQ. CDR3 in DNA: TGCGCCAGCCGCCTGTCAGGTCTAGCGGGGGCTGGGGAGCAGTTCTTC. Translated: CASRLSGLAGAGEQFF.

This clone came up a few times. The chain has TRBV5-1 and TRBJ2-7; D call uncertain. CDR1 is SGHRS, CDR2 YFSETQ, per germline. V was cut by 3 bases and J by 7 bases, with 8 bases left in between. The CDR3 totals 11 residues. The CDR3 loop reads CASSSRREQYF. CDR3 nucleotides: TGCGCCAGCAGCTCGCGCCGGGAGCAGTACTTC.

V usage is TRBV2 and J usage is TRBJ1-1; D might be TRBD1 (6 bases). The CDR3 is 14 amino acids. Deletions cut 3 bases from V and 6 bases from J, with 14 bases between. Per germline, CDR1 SNHLY and CDR2 FYNNEI. The CDR3 DNA reads TGTGCCAGCAGTGATGAGGGGGAGATCGCTGAAGCTTTCTTT. It specifies CASSDEGEIAEAFF.

Many counts were recorded for this clone. The rearrangement joins TRBV5-6 to TRBJ2-2, with D perhaps matching TRBD2 (6 bases). The CDR3 contains 15 residues. V dropped 4 bases and J dropped 7 bases, with 17 bases sitting between them. Germline lookup yields CDR1 SGHDT and CDR2 YYEEEE. CDR3 residues: CASSDLALGVGELFF. The CDR3 bases are TGTGCCAGCAGCGATCTAGCGCTAGGGGTCGGGGAGCTGTTTTTT.

The rearrangement links TRBV10-1 to TRBJ2-2, with D tentatively TRBD2 (6 bases). Germline CDR1 is WNHNN and CDR2 is SYGVQD (reference sequence). The CDR3 covers 18 residues. Trimming stripped 5 bases from V and 3 bases from J, with 22 bases between. CDR3 region: CASSSRPAGRPDTGELFF. The CDR3 nucleotides read TGCGCCAGCAGTTCGCGGCCAGCGGGCCGCCCGGACACCGGGGAGCTGTTTTTT.

There are a few counts of this clone. Within the sample, other DNA sequences also encode this same CDR3. This chain connects TRBV3-1 (or the pseudogene TRBV3-2) to TRBJ1-5; D call uncertain. This CDR3 has 12 amino acids. Between the trimmed V and J ends, which lost 1 base and 7 bases, there was a span of 5 bases. In germline, CDR1 is LGHDT, CDR2 YNNKEL (reference sequence). The CDR3 is CASSQVGQPQHF. CDR3 bases: TGTGCCAGCAGCCAAGTCGGGCAGCCCCAGCATTTT.

The chain carries TRBV15 and TRBJ1-2; 8 bases are a match to TRBD1. Germline CDR1 and CDR2: LNHNV and YYDKDF (reference sequence). Unmatched junction bases numbered 6, after V lost 3 bases and J lost 3 bases. This CDR3 is built from 15 residues. This CDR3 reads CATSRGTGSHYGYTF. DNA for the CDR3: TGTGCCACCAGCAGGGGGACAGGTTCCCACTATGGCTACACCTTC.

This chain links TRBV11-2 with TRBJ2-3; TRBD2 matches 7 bases. Germline V CDR1 and CDR2: SGHAT, FQNNGV. This CDR3 contains 17 residues. V trimming: 0 bases; J trimming: 4 bases; junction bases outside the gene matches: 10. Here the CDR3 DNA reads TGTGCCAGCAGCTTAGAGATCTCGGGACTACTGGCAGATACGCAGTATTTT. Its protein is CASSLEISGLLADTQYF. Based on the CDR3 plus reference TRBV11-2 and TRBJ2-3, the full variable domain is EAGVAQSPRYKIIEKRQSVAFWCNPISGHATLYWYQQILGQGPKLLIQFQNNGVVDDSQLPKDRFSAERLKGVDSTLKIQPAKLEDSAVYLCASSLEISGLLADTQYFGPGTRLTVL.

The V call is TRBV7-3, the J call TRBJ2-5, with 10 bases aligning to TRBD2. The CDR3 extends over 16 amino acids. V gave up 5 bases and J gave up 2 bases; unmatched junction bases: 8. Germline values: CDR1 SGHTA, CDR2 FQGTGA. The CDR3 protein is CASSPGASGGQETQYF. The CDR3 coding sequence is TGTGCCAGCAGCCCCGGAGCTAGCGGGGGTCAAGAGACCCAGTACTTC.

The chain recombines TRBV4-2 with TRBJ2-3; 13 nucleotides agree with TRBD2. Trimming removed 4 bases from V and 8 bases from J; junction bases left unmatched: 9. CDR3 length: 16 residues. Germline CDR1 is LGHNA and CDR2 is YNFKEQ. The DNA for the CDR3 is TGTGCCAGCAGCCCCTTGACTAGCGGGGGGCCAGCTACGCAGTATTTT. This encodes CASSPLTSGGPATQYF.

This chain links TRBV14 with TRBJ2-7, with D possibly TRBD1 on 5 matching bases. This CDR3 region has 17 residues. Trimming took 0 bases from V and 0 from J, leaving 15 bases between them. CDR1 is SGHDN and CDR2 is FVKESK in the germline V gene. The CDR3 reads CASSQDLSPGYSYEQYF. The CDR3 DNA follows: TGTGCCAGCAGCCAAGATTTAAGTCCAGGGTACTCCTACGAGCAGTACTTC.

The genes are TRBV5-1 and TRBJ1-1; D uncertain. CDR1 is SGHRS, CDR2 YFSETQ, per germline. The CDR3 totals 14 residues. V was cut by 4 bases and J by 4 bases, with 14 bases left in between. CDR3: CASSPGSEGTEAFF. CDR3 in DNA: TGCGCCAGCAGCCCGGGCTCCGAGGGCACTGAAGCTTTCTTT. Supplemented by reference TRBV5-1 and TRBJ1-1, the full variable domain reads KAGVTQTPRYLIKTRGQQVTLSCSPISGHRSVSWYQQTPGQGLQFLFEYFSETQRNKGNFPGRFSGRQFSNSRSEMNVSTLELGDSALYLCASSPGSEGTEAFFGQGTRLTVV.

The V and J genes are TRBV6-5 and TRBJ2-7, with 8 bases aligning to TRBD2. This CDR3 is built from 14 residues. CDR1 is MNHEY and CDR2 is SVGAGI in the germline V gene. Trimming took 5 bases from V and 3 from J; bases not matched to a gene: 6. CDR3 sequence: CASSPRGGYYEQYF. The CDR3 DNA follows: TGTGCCAGCAGTCCACGGGGGGGTTACTACGAGCAGTACTTC.

This clone was detected a few times. The chain uses TRBV7-9 and TRBJ1-2; 8 nucleotides line up with TRBD1. The length of the CDR3 is 12 residues. Trimming took 6 bases from V and 6 from J; bases not matched to a gene: 3. CDR1 is SEHNR, CDR2 FQNEAQ, per germline (reference sequence). CDR3 region: CASRPGQDGYTF. In DNA form, the CDR3 reads TGTGCCAGCAGACCGGGACAGGATGGCTACACCTTC.

V and J are TRBV10-3 and TRBJ1-2; D might be TRBD1 (5 bases). The V end was cut by 2 bases, the J end by 4 bases, with 8 bases between. The CDR3 runs to 13 residues. Germline lookup yields CDR1 ENHRY and CDR2 SYGVKD. CDR3 nucleotide sequence: TGTGCCATCAGTGAGGACAGATTCTATGGCTACACCTTC. It codes for CAISEDRFYGYTF.

V and J are TRBV4-1 and TRBJ1-1, with TRBD1 identical over 8 bases. Germline CDR1 MGHRA, CDR2 YSYEKL. This CDR3 region has 15 residues. Germline trimming cut 0 bases from V and 1 base from J; bases unmatched to any gene: 1. CDR3 DNA sequence: TGCGCCAGCAGCCAAGAGGGGACAGGGAACACTGAAGCTTTCTTT. Translating it yields CASSQEGTGNTEAFF.

The J gene is TRBJ2-7, the V gene TRBV5-1, with TRBD1 matching 11 bases. Trimming took 0 bases from V and 0 from J; bases not matched to a gene: 8. CDR1 and CDR2 (germline): SGHRS, YFSETQ. The CDR3 runs 18 residues. CDR3 nucleotide sequence: TGCGCCAGCAGCTTGGGCGTGGGACAGGGGGTTTACTCCTACGAGCAGTACTTC. This translates into CASSLGVGQGVYSYEQYF.